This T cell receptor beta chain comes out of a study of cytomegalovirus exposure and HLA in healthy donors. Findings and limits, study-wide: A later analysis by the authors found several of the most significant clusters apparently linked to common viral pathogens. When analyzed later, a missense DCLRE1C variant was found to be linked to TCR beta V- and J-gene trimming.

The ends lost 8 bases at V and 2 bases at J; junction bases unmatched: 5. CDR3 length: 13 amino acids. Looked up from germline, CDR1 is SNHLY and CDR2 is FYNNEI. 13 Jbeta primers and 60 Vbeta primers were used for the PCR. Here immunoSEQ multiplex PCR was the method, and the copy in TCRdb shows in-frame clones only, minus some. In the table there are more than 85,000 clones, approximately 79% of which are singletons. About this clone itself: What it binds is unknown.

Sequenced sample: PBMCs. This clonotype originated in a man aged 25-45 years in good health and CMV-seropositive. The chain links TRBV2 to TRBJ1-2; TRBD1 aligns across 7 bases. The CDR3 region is CASGEDRNYGYTF. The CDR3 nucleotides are TGTGCCAGCGGGGAGGACAGGAACTATGGCTACACCTTC.